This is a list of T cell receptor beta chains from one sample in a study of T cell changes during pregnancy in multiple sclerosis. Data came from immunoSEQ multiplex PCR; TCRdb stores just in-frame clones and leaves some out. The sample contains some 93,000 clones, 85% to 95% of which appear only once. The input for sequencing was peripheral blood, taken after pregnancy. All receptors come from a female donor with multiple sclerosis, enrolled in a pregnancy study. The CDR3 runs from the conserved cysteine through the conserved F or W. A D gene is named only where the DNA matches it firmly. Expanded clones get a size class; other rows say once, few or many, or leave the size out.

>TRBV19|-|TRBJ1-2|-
TGTGCCAGTAGTTTTCTATGGGGGGGTATCTATGGCTACACCTTC
CASSFLWGGIYGYTF
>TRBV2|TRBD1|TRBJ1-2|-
TGTGCCAGCAGTGAAAAGGGTACAGGGGCCGGCTACACCTTC
CASSEKGTGAGYTF
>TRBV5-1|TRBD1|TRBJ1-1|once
TGCGCCAGCAGCAGGGAGGGACAGGGGGTCAGTGGAGCTTTCTTT
CASSREGQGVSGAFF
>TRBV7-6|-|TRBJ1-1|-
TGTGCCAGCAGCTTAGAGGCGGGACCAAGAACTGAAGCTTTCTTT
CASSLEAGPRTEAFF
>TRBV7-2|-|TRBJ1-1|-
TGTGCCAGCAGCTTTCCCGGGACACCTGAAGCTTTCTTT
CASSFPGTPEAFF
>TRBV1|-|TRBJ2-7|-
TGCACCAGCAGCCAAGACCCCCCCCAATCGGGTAGTGGCTCCTACGAGCAGTACTTC
CTSSQDPPQSGSGSYEQYF
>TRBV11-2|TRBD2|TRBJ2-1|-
TGTGCCAGCAGCTTATGGTGGTCTAGCGGGACCTACAATGAGCAGTTCTTC
CASSLWWSSGTYNEQFF
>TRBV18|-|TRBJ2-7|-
TGTGCCAGCTCGCTCAGGGTTTACGAGCAGTACTTC
CASSLRVYEQYF
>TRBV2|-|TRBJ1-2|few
TGTGCCAGCAGGTCCCCCGACAGGTCGAACTATGGCTACACCTTC
CASRSPDRSNYGYTF
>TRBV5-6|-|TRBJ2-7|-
TGTGCCAGCAGCTTGGCCTTAGAAAGCTACGAGCAGTACTTC
CASSLALESYEQYF
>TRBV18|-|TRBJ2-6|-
TGTGCCAGCTCACGAGGTACAAGCGGTTCTGGGGCCAACGTCCTGACTTTC
CASSRGTSGSGANVLTF
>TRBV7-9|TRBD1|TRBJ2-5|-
TGTGCCAGCAGCTTACGACAGGGGTACCAAGAGACCCAGTACTTC
CASSLRQGYQETQYF
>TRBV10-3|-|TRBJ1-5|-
TGTGCCATCAGGGACTCGGGCGATCAGCCCCAGCATTTT
CAIRDSGDQPQHF
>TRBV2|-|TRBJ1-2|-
TGTGCCAGCAGCGAGGGAGTTTGGCGCTACACCTTC
CASSEGVWRYTF
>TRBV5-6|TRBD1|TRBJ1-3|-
TGTGCCAGCAGCTTGCGGGACAGCTCTGGAAACACCATATATTTT
CASSLRDSSGNTIYF
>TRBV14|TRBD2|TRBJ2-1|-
TGTGCCAGCAGCCAAGATTCCCTAGCGGGGGTGTCGAATGAGCAGTTCTTC
CASSQDSLAGVSNEQFF
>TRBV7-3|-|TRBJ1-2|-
TGTGCCAGCAGCTTGAGCACAGGACGAGAATCTAGGGGCTACACCTTC
CASSLSTGRESRGYTF
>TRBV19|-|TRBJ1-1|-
TGTGCCAGTGGGGACCCAGGTTGGGGGGAAGAAGCTTTCTTT
CASGDPGWGEEAFF
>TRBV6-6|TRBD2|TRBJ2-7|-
TGTGCCAGCAGTCGCCTGGGACTAGCGGGCGAGCAGTACTTC
CASSRLGLAGEQYF
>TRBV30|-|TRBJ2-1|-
TGTGCCTGGGGAAACAATCAGGGGTTCCATGAGCAGTTCTTC
CAWGNNQGFHEQFF
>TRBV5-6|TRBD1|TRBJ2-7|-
TGTGCCAGCAGCGCGGGACAGGGGGCCTACGAGCAGTACTTC
CASSAGQGAYEQYF
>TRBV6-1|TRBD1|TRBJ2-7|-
TGTGCCAGCAGGCCGGGACAGGGCTACGAGCAGTACTTC
CASRPGQGYEQYF
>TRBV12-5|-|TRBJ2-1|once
TGTGCTAGTGGTGGAGGGCCCCCCCATGAGCAGTTCTTC
CASGGGPPHEQFF
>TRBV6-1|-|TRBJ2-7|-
TGTGCCAGCACAGGGGTGAAAATCTACGAGCAGTACTTC
CASTGVKIYEQYF
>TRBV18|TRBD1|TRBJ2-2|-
TGTGCCAGCTCACCGAGACAGGGGGCGGTCACCGGGGAGCTGTTTTTT
CASSPRQGAVTGELFF
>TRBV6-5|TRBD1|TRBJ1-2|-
TGTGCCAGCAGTTACTCGGCTTCAGGGGGCTATAGCTACACCTTC
CASSYSASGGYSYTF
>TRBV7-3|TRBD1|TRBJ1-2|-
TGTGCCAGCAGCCCCCGGACAGGGCGGTGGGGCTACACCTTC
CASSPRTGRWGYTF
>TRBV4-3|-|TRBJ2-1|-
TGCGCCAGCAGCCGCAGGTCGGAGGGCGGGGAGCAGTTCTTC
CASSRRSEGGEQFF
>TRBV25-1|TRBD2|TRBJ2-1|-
TGTGCCAGCGAAAGCGGGAACTCTTTCAATGAGCAGTTCTTC
CASESGNSFNEQFF
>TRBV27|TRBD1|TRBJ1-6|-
TGTGCCAGCAGCGACAGGGAATATTCACCCCTCCACTTT
CASSDREYSPLHF
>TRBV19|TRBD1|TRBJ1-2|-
TGTGCCAGTAGTATACAGGGGGCGGTCTCCGGCTACACCTTC
CASSIQGAVSGYTF
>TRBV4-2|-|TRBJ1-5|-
TGTGCCAGCAGCCAAGAAAGGGGTCAGCCCCAGCATTTT
CASSQERGQPQHF
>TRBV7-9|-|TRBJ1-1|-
TGTGCCAGCAGCATCTTCATGGACAGCCTCACTGAAGCTTTCTTT
CASSIFMDSLTEAFF
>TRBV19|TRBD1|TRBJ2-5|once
TGTGCCAGTAGTATTGGACAGGGAAAGAGGTCGGAGACCCAGTACTTC
CASSIGQGKRSETQYF
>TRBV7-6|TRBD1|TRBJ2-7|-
TGTGCCAGTTCAGGGGGTTCCTACGAGCAGTACTTC
CASSGGSYEQYF
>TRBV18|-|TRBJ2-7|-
TGTGCCAGCTCAAAAGGGCCTAGCGAAACCTACGAGCAGTACTTC
CASSKGPSETYEQYF
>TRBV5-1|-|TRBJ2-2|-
TGCGCCAGCAGCGGGGACAATGGCGGGGAGCTGTTTTTT
CASSGDNGGELFF
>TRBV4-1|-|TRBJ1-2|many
TGCGCCAGCAGCCAAGAGGAGGAGGGGAACTATGGCTACACCTTC
CASSQEEEGNYGYTF
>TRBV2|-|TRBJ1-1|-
TGTGCCAGCAGTGAGCAGGGTGGCACTGAAGCTTTCTTT
CASSEQGGTEAFF
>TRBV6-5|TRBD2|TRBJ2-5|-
TGTGCCAGCAGTTACTCCACTCGGGGGGTTCAAGAGACCCAGTACTTC
CASSYSTRGVQETQYF
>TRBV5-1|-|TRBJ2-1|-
TGCGCCAGCAGCGTGCAGGAGGACAATGAGCAGTTCTTC
CASSVQEDNEQFF
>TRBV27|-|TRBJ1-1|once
TGTGCCAGCAGTCCTTATTACCCCAAAGGCGGAGGAAAGGAAGCTTTCTTT
CASSPYYPKGGGKEAFF
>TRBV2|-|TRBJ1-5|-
TGTGCCACCCGGGGGAGGGGGTCAGGGCAGCCCCAGCATTTT
CATRGRGSGQPQHF
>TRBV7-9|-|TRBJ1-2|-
TGTGCCAGCAGCTTAGCCGGTCCCTATGGCTACACCTTC
CASSLAGPYGYTF
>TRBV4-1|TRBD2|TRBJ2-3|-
TGCGCCAGCAGCCAAGAGGATCTAGCGGCTAGCACAGATACGCAGTATTTT
CASSQEDLAASTDTQYF
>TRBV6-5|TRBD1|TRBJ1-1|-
TGTGCCAGCAGCCGGGACAGAGACACTGAAGCTTTCTTT
CASSRDRDTEAFF
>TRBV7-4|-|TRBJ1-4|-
TGTGCCAGCAGCCAAAAAAGGGGGAATCGGTGTGAAAAACTGTTTTTT
CASSQKRGNRCEKLFF
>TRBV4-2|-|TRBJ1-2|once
TGTGCCAGCAGCCAAGATGAGGGATGGGGCTACACCTTC
CASSQDEGWGYTF
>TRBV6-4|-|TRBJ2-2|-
TGTGCCAGCAGTGAGGGGACTTCGAACACCGGGGAGCTGTTTTTT
CASSEGTSNTGELFF
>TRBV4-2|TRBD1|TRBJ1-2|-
TGTGCCAGTTGGACAGGGGACTATGGCTACACCTTC
CASWTGDYGYTF
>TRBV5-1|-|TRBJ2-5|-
TGCGCCAGCAGCTTCAGGGAGACCCAGTACTTC
CASSFRETQYF
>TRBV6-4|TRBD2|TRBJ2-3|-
TGTGCCAGCGGCCCTAGCGGGGAGAGCACAGATACGCAGTATTTT
CASGPSGESTDTQYF
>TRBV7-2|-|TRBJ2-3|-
TGTGCCAGCAGCCTTAGACCCCTGGGCGATACGCAGTATTTT
CASSLRPLGDTQYF
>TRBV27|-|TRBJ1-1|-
TGTGCCAGCAGTTTAAGTCGGCAGGGGCCGAACACTGAAGCTTTCTTT
CASSLSRQGPNTEAFF
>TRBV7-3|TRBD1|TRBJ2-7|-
TGTGCCAGCAGCTTCGGGACAGGCACCTCCTACGAGCAGTACTTC
CASSFGTGTSYEQYF
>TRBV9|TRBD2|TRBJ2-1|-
TGTGCCAGCAGCGTTAGGGCTAGCGGAACCTACAATGAGCAGTTCTTC
CASSVRASGTYNEQFF
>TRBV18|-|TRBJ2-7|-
TGTGCCAGCTCACCCACTTCTGCCGGGACTCGACTTTACGAGCAGTACTTC
CASSPTSAGTRLYEQYF